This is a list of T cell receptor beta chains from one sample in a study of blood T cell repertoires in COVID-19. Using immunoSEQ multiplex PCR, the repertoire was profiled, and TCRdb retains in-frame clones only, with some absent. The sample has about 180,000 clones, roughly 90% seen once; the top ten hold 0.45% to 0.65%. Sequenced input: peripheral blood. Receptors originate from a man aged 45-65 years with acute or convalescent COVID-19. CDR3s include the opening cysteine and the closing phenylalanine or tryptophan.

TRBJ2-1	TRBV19	CASSVQLTSYNEQFF
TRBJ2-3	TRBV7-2	CASSLRGASGITDTQYF
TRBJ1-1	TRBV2	CASTGQVGSTEAFF
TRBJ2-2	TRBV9	CASRRQGAAGELFF
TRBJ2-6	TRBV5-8	CASSLGGAGANVLTF
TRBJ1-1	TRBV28	CASNRENTEAFF
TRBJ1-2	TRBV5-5	CASSSDRAMGGYTF
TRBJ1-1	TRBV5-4	CASSPKKQTGAYTEAFF
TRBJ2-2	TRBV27	CASSFKGRVGYRELFF
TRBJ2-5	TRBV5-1	CASSLLHGKETQYF
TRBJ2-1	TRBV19	CASSILGDNEQFF
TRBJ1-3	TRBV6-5	CASSRTGLLGNTIYF
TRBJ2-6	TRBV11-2	CASSRDSGSAGANVLTF
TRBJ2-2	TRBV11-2	CASSKLGGNTGELFF
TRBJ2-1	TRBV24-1	CATSPAGRVYNEQFF
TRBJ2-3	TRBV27	CASSYRGTQYF
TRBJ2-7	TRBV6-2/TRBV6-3	CASSYSPSGRHRGEQYF
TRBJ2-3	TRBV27	CASSLPGVTTQYF
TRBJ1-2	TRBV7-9	CASSLREIDGYTF
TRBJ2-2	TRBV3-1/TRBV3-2	CASSYIGELFF
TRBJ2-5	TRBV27	CASSLLGQGYQETQYF
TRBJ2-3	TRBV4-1	CASSWRGASTDTQYF
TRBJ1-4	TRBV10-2	CAMCRDRGEKLFF
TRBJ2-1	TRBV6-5	CASSSGQGAYNEQFF
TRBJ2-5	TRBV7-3	CASSLGGRGWETQYF
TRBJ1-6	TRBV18	CASSGFEGSPLHF
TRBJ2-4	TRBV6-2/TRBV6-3	CASSWTGSAKNIQYF
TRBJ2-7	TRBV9	CASSVGAEMAQYF
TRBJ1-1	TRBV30	CAWSPKLSGTEAFF
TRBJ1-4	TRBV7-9	CASSKQGTTNEKLFF
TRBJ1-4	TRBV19	CASSPRGNGAEKLFF
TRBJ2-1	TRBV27	CASAWEVGDNEQFF
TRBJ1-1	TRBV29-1	CSVEPGAMNTEAFF
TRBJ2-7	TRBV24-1	CATSDLDTEQYF